The 19 T cell receptor beta chains below were found in one sample sequenced in a study of cytomegalovirus exposure and HLA in healthy donors. The PCR was carried out with 60 Vbeta primers and 13 Jbeta primers. Assay: immunoSEQ multiplex PCR; the TCRdb copy retains only in-frame clones and omits some. The sample gives under 150,000 clones, roughly four fifths of which show up once; 1.8% is in the top ten. The sample was PBMCs. Every receptor here comes from a man aged 18 to 29 in good health and CMV-seronegative.

The J gene is TRBJ2-5, the V gene TRBV2; a possible D gene is TRBD2 (5 bases). Germline lookup yields CDR1 SNHLY and CDR2 FYNNEI. V was trimmed by 6 bases and J by 5 bases, leaving 10 bases between them. The CDR3 totals 12 residues. CDR3 nucleotide sequence: TGTGCCAGCAGGAGGGAGAGGGAGACCCAGTACTTC. Translation: CASRRERETQYF. Looking up the rest from reference TRBV2 and TRBJ2-5 gives the full variable domain: EPEVTQTPSHQVTQMGQEVILRCVPISNHLYFYWYRQILGQKVEFLVSFYNNEISEKSEIFDDQFSVERPDGSNFTLKIRSTKLEDSAMYFCASRRERETQYFGPGTRLLVL.

The genes are TRBV15 and TRBJ2-7; TRBD1 matches at 7 bases. Germline V gene sequence: CDR1 LNHNV, CDR2 YYDKDF (reference sequence). The CDR3 loop spans 13 amino acids. Losses at the gene ends were 4 bases for V and 6 bases for J; bases not matched to a gene: 6. CDR3 nucleotides: TGTGCCACCAGCAAAAAATCAGGGGGCGAGCAGTACTTC. It codes for CATSKKSGGEQYF.

The J gene is TRBJ1-1, the V gene TRBV4-3; TRBD1 is a possible D gene (6 bases). Deletions cut 4 bases from V and 5 bases from J, with 14 bases between. The CDR3 loop spans 14 amino acids. The germline V gene has CDR1 LGHNA and CDR2 YSLEER. CDR3 in amino acids: CASSRTGGGTEAFF. The CDR3 DNA is TGCGCCAGCAGCCGTACGGGAGGGGGTACTGAAGCTTTCTTT.

The rearrangement joins TRBV27 to TRBJ2-5; a weak D match, TRBD2 (5 bases). Germline V gene data show CDR1 as MNHEY and CDR2 as SMNVEV (reference sequence). The V end was cut by 4 bases, the J end by 6 bases, with 21 bases between. This CDR3 has 16 amino acids. The CDR3 sequence: CASSSAGSKAPQTQYF. The CDR3 bases are TGTGCCAGCAGTTCGGCGGGTTCCAAGGCCCCGCAGACCCAGTACTTC.

This clone is a singleton in its sample. The chain links TRBV5-8 to TRBJ2-3; TRBD2 matches at 7 bases. There are 15 residues in the CDR3. Germline-derived CDR1 and CDR2 are SGHTS and YDEGEE. After removal of 0 bases from V and 1 base from J, the junction contained 2 bases not matched to a gene. The CDR3 sequence: CASSLGLAGTDTQYF. The DNA for the CDR3 is TGTGCCAGCAGCTTGGGTCTAGCGGGCACAGATACGCAGTATTTT.

J is TRBJ1-5 and V is TRBV7-2; 9 bases map to TRBD1. V trimming: 6 bases; J trimming: 7 bases; junction bases outside the gene matches: 13. Germline CDR1 reads SGHTA; CDR2 reads FQGNSA. This CDR3 comprises 16 residues. The CDR3 is CASSLTQGARGQPQHF. The CDR3 nucleotides read TGTGCCAGCAGTTTAACACAGGGGGCGCGGGGACAGCCCCAGCATTTT. Together with reference TRBV7-2 and TRBJ1-5, the CDR3 gives the full variable domain: GAGVSQSPSNKVTEKGKDVELRCDPISGHTALYWYRQSLGQGLEFLIYFQGNSAPDKSGLPSDRFSAERTGGSVSTLTIQRTQQEDSAVYLCASSLTQGARGQPQHFGDGTRLSIL.

The J gene is TRBJ2-2, the V gene TRBV2, with D uncertain. This CDR3 contains 13 residues. Trimming pared 4 bases from V and 0 bases from J, leaving 3 bases between. The germline V gene encodes CDR1 SNHLY and CDR2 FYNNEI. CDR3 in amino acids: CASSVTNTGELFF. In DNA form, the CDR3 reads TGTGCCAGCAGTGTAACGAACACCGGGGAGCTGTTTTTT.

This rearrangement joins TRBV6-5 to TRBJ1-1, with 8 bases aligning to TRBD1. From germline, CDR1 is MNHEY and CDR2 SVGAGI. The CDR3 is 15 amino acids. The trim removed 5 bases at V and 5 bases at J, leaving 10 bases unmatched. CDR3 protein: CASSQPGGAATEAFF. The CDR3 DNA is TGTGCCAGCAGTCAACCAGGGGGCGCGGCAACTGAAGCTTTCTTT.

This sequence joins TRBV5-6 and TRBJ2-1, with 8 bases aligning to TRBD1. CDR3 length: 17 residues. Trimming at V came to 1 base and at J to 4 bases, leaving 10 bases not matched to a gene. Germline assignment: CDR1 SGHDT and CDR2 YYEEEE. CDR3 region: CASSLTGDRGQYNEQFF. The CDR3 bases are TGTGCCAGCAGCTTGACCGGTGACAGGGGCCAATACAATGAGCAGTTCTTC.

This chain links TRBV7-9 with TRBJ2-5, with a weak D call TRBD2 (6 bases). Germline CDR1 is SEHNR and CDR2 is FQNEAQ (reference sequence). V lost 6 bases and J 3 bases, leaving 20 bases between the germline ends. The CDR3 runs to 16 residues. The chain's CDR3 is CASSIPIGTGKETQYF. The CDR3 DNA reads as TGTGCCAGCAGTATCCCTATCGGGACTGGGAAAGAGACCCAGTACTTC.

This chain uses TRBV15 with TRBJ1-1, with 7 bases aligning to TRBD1. The V gene end was trimmed by 1 base and the J gene end by 2 bases; junction bases not matched to a gene: 4. The CDR3 runs to 15 residues. The germline V gene has CDR1 LNHNV and CDR2 YYDKDF (reference sequence). The CDR3 sequence is CATSRVGTANTEAFF. CDR3 nucleotides: TGTGCCACCAGCAGAGTTGGGACAGCTAACACTGAAGCTTTCTTT.

The rearrangement uses TRBV5-1 and TRBJ1-1; TRBD1 agrees at 12 bases. Germline trimming cut 4 bases from V and 6 bases from J; bases unmatched to any gene: 16. Germline V gives CDR1 SGHRS, CDR2 YFSETQ. The CDR3 has 18 amino acids. The CDR3 loop is CASSPAPGTGGTFAEAFF. CDR3 in DNA: TGCGCCAGCAGCCCCGCGCCCGGGACAGGGGGCACTTTCGCTGAAGCTTTCTTT. Together with reference TRBV5-1 and TRBJ1-1, the CDR3 gives the full variable domain: KAGVTQTPRYLIKTRGQQVTLSCSPISGHRSVSWYQQTPGQGLQFLFEYFSETQRNKGNFPGRFSGRQFSNSRSEMNVSTLELGDSALYLCASSPAPGTGGTFAEAFFGQGTRLTVV.

As to this clone: Additional DNA sequences in this sample encode the identical CDR3. The chain carries TRBV19 and TRBJ2-1, with D possibly being TRBD1 (5 bases). V gave up 4 bases and J gave up 7 bases, with 14 bases separating them. This CDR3 is built from 14 residues. From germline, CDR1 is LNHDA and CDR2 SQIVND (reference sequence). The CDR3 protein is CASSTSGQGNEQFF. CDR3 bases: TGTGCCAGTAGTACCTCAGGACAAGGGAATGAGCAGTTCTTC.

There are a few counts of this clone. The chain joins TRBV7-8 to TRBJ1-2; 7 positions agree with TRBD1. The CDR3 sequence is 13 residues long. Germline assignment: CDR1 SGHVS and CDR2 FQNEAQ. V trimming: 8 bases; J trimming: 3 bases; junction bases outside the gene matches: 6. CDR3 nucleotide sequence: TGTGCCAGCTGGGGTGGACAGGACTATGGCTACACCTTC. Translating gives CASWGGQDYGYTF.

The rearrangement links TRBV6-5 to TRBJ1-1; 7 bases are a match to TRBD1. Germline trimming cut 8 bases from V and 5 bases from J; bases unmatched to any gene: 11. Germline CDR1 is MNHEY and CDR2 is SVGAGI. The CDR3 extends over 14 amino acids. Here the CDR3 DNA reads TGTGCCAGCGCTCCCCGACAGGGTCTAACTGAAGCTTTCTTT. Protein product: CASAPRQGLTEAFF.

This clone turned up a few times. The V gene is TRBV4-1, the J gene TRBJ2-7; tentative D call: TRBD2 (6 bases). The germline V and J ends were trimmed by 3 bases and 7 bases, with 19 bases remaining between them. The germline V gene encodes CDR1 MGHRA and CDR2 YSYEKL. This CDR3 is 15 amino acids long. The CDR3 DNA reads TGCGCCAGCAGCCATGACCGGGACTGGACCGCGGAGCAGTACTTC. Translation gives CASSHDRDWTAEQYF.

This clone was seen only once. This chain connects TRBV13 to TRBJ2-1, with 16 bases matching TRBD2. This CDR3 has 18 amino acids. Germline V lookup: CDR1 PRHDT, CDR2 FYEKMQ (reference sequence). The J segment lost 4 bases and the V segment lost 4 bases, leaving 7 bases of the junction unmatched. Here the CDR3 DNA reads TGTGCCAGCAGCTGGGGACTAGCGGGGGGGCCGCGGTACAATGAGCAGTTCTTC. Translating it yields CASSWGLAGGPRYNEQFF.

The chain's CDR3 is CASSLDYLPTDTQYF. In DNA, the CDR3 is TGTGCCAGCAGCCTGGACTATCTTCCAACAGATACGCAGTATTTT. The rearrangement uses TRBV7-2 and TRBJ2-3; TRBD2 is a possible D gene (6 bases). Germline values: CDR1 SGHTA, CDR2 FQGNSA. The CDR3 is made up of 15 amino acids. The V end was cut by 5 bases, the J end by 3 bases, with 15 bases between.

The chain combines TRBV7-2 with TRBJ1-1; D gene ambiguous. CDR3 length: 13 amino acids. CDR1 is SGHTA and CDR2 is FQGNSA in the germline V gene. V gave up 5 bases and J gave up 7 bases, with 14 bases separating them. CDR3: CASSPEGLIEAFF. The CDR3 nucleotides are TGTGCCAGCAGCCCAGAGGGCCTGATTGAAGCTTTCTTT.